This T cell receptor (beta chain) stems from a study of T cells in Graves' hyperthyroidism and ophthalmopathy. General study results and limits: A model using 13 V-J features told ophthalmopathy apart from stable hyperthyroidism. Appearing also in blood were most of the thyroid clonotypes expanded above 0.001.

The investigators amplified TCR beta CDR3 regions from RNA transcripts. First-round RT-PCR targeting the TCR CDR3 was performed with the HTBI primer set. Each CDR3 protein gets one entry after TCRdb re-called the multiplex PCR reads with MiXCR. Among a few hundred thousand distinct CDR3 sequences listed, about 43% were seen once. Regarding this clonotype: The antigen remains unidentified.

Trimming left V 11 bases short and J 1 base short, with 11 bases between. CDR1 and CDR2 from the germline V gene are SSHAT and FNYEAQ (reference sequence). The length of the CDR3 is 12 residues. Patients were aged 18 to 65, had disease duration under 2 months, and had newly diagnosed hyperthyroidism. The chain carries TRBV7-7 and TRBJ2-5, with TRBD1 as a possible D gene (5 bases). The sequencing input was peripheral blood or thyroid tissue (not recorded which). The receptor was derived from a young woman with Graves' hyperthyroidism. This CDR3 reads CAPDSRQETQYF. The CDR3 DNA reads TGTGCCCCCGACAGCCGCCAAGAGACCCAGTACTTC.